The 9 T cell receptor beta chains listed next were all sequenced from one sample in a study of cytomegalovirus exposure and HLA in healthy donors. Primers included in the PCR were 60 Vbeta and 13 Jbeta primers. Produced via immunoSEQ multiplex PCR; TCRdb's table is partial and in-frame only. The data show 210,000 or so clones, around 80% seen once. The sample comprised PBMCs. The receptor source for this set is a boy aged 2 to 10 in good health and CMV-seronegative.

The chain carries TRBV7-9 and TRBJ1-2, with 8 bases identical to TRBD1. Germline V lookup: CDR1 SEHNR, CDR2 FQNEAQ (reference sequence). The J segment lost 6 bases and the V segment lost 5 bases, leaving 8 bases of the junction unmatched. The CDR3 is 14 residues long. CDR3 sequence: CASSPGQGGNGYTF. The CDR3 DNA sequence: TGTGCCAGCAGCCCAGGACAGGGAGGGAATGGCTACACCTTC.

Only one count was recorded for this clone. The chain joins TRBV25-1 to TRBJ1-1, with D maybe TRBD1 (5 bases). The CDR3 totals 14 residues. Germline CDR1 reads MGHDK; CDR2 reads SYGVNS. Trimming stripped 5 bases from V and 0 bases from J, with 10 bases between. Written as DNA, the CDR3 is TGTGCCAGCAGTAGGGGAACCATGAACACTGAAGCTTTCTTT. It specifies CASSRGTMNTEAFF.

This chain connects TRBV19 to TRBJ2-3; TRBD1 matches 9 bases. Germline V gives CDR1 LNHDA, CDR2 SQIVND (reference sequence). The CDR3 consists of 15 residues. Losses at the gene ends were 5 bases for V and 5 bases for J; bases not matched to a gene: 8. CDR3 sequence (DNA): TGTGCCAGTAGTCCCGGGACAGGGAGGCGAGATACGCAGTATTTT. Its protein is CASSPGTGRRDTQYF.

The V call is TRBV27, the J call TRBJ2-1; TRBD2 matches 14 bases. The CDR3 sequence is 15 residues long. J was trimmed by 7 bases and V by 5 bases; bases with no gene match: 4. Germline V lookup: CDR1 MNHEY, CDR2 SMNVEV (reference sequence). DNA for the CDR3: TGTGCCAGCAGTCAGGGGACTAGCGGGAGAAATGAGCAGTTCTTC. This codes for CASSQGTSGRNEQFF.

The V gene is TRBV28, the J gene TRBJ2-3; TRBD1 matches at 7 bases. This CDR3 region has 14 residues. Looked up from germline, CDR1 is MDHEN and CDR2 is SYDVKM. V trimming: 5 bases; J trimming: 0 bases; junction bases outside the gene matches: 2. The CDR3 DNA is TGTGCCAGCAGTCCGGGACAGAGCACAGATACGCAGTATTTT. Its protein product is CASSPGQSTDTQYF.

The rearrangement joins TRBV5-1 to TRBJ1-1; 7 bases fit TRBD1. Losses at the gene ends were 3 bases for V and 0 bases for J; bases not matched to a gene: 2. This CDR3 is 14 amino acids long. CDR1 SGHRS and CDR2 YFSETQ come from the germline V gene. The CDR3 sequence: CASSSTGLNTEAFF. The CDR3 DNA reads as TGCGCCAGCAGCTCGACAGGGTTGAACACTGAAGCTTTCTTT.

The chain links TRBV30 to TRBJ2-3; D may be TRBD2 (6 bases). V was clipped by 5 bases and J by 5 bases, with 14 bases between them. This CDR3 has 13 residues. Germline CDR1 is GTSNPN and CDR2 is SVGIG (reference sequence). The CDR3 sequence is CAWGRSLRDTQYF. CDR3 nucleotide sequence: TGTGCCTGGGGGAGGAGTTTAAGAGATACGCAGTATTTT.

This chain joins TRBV30 and TRBJ2-1; 12 bases map to TRBD2. Trimming at V came to 0 bases and at J to 8 bases, leaving 5 bases not matched to a gene. The CDR3 runs to 15 residues. CDR1 is GTSNPN and CDR2 is SVGIG in the germline V gene (reference sequence). DNA of the CDR3: TGTGCCTGGAGTGTACTAGCGGGGGGACGGGATGAGCAGTTCTTC. The encoded protein is CAWSVLAGGRDEQFF.

This chain joins TRBV7-6 and TRBJ1-1, with 7 positions matching TRBD1. Germline V gives CDR1 SGHVS, CDR2 FNYEAQ. The CDR3 runs 15 residues. V lost 1 base to trimming and J lost 5 bases; unmatched junction nucleotides: 7. This CDR3 is CASSLGTGEGTEAFF. The CDR3 nucleotides are TGTGCCAGCAGCTTAGGTACAGGGGAAGGAACTGAAGCTTTCTTT. Complete variable domain (other parts from reference TRBV7-6 and TRBJ1-1): GAGVSQSPRYKVTKRGQDVALRCDPISGHVSLYWYRQALGQGPEFLTYFNYEAQQDKSGLPNDRFSAERPEGSISTLTIQRTEQRDSAMYRCASSLGTGEGTEAFFGQGTRLTVV.